This TCR beta chain was identified in a study of OX40 agonist ivuxolimab in advanced cancers. This CDR3 comprises 15 residues. Germline values: CDR1 SNHLY, CDR2 FYNNEI. V lost 3 bases and J lost 2, with 14 bases in between. Assay used: immunoSEQ multiplex PCR; TCRdb lists only in-frame clones, some missing. The repertoire consists of under 85,000 clones, with 94% occurring once and the leading ten covering just over 20%. The V call is TRBV2, the J call TRBJ2-7; no clear D gene. This specimen was CD4+ or CD8+ T cells sorted from blood, taken in a trial of the OX40 agonist ivuxolimab. This receptor was obtained from an adult with an advanced solid tumor such as melanoma, head and neck, liver or kidney cancer. CDR3 DNA sequence: TGTGCCAGCAGTGAGGGTGTGGCTACAACCTACGAGCAGTACTTC. It codes for CASSEGVATTYEQYF.